These T cell receptor beta chains were read from a single sample in a study of blood T cells in healthy people across ages. A single record per CDR3 protein comes from TCRdb applying MiXCR to the 5' RACE reads. The sample records 1.5 million to 1.9 million distinct CDR3 sequences, roughly 43% being singletons. The sequenced sample consisted of blood. These receptor sequences come from a woman aged 18-35 years in good health. Each CDR3 is given without its conserved first and last residue.

j_call v_call cdr3_aa
TRBJ2-7 TRBV7-8 ASSLERDRGSYEQY
NA TRBV6-2/TRBV6-3 ASSYPSVEQY
TRBJ2-5 TRBV11-2 ASSSTQYQETQY
TRBJ2-1 TRBV7-2 ASSLKGPLLYNEQF
TRBJ1-5 TRBV20-1 SLGEGNQPQH
TRBJ1-2 TRBV7-2 ASSTDRGLIGYT
TRBJ2-1 TRBV4-2 ASSQDLWDRYSYNEQF
TRBJ1-2 TRBV15 ATGANYGYT
TRBJ1-1 TRBV20-1 SFRAPTEAF
TRBJ1-3 TRBV4-3 ASSQEGRPRNTIY
TRBJ2-1 TRBV7-2 ASSPHSGQEYNEQF
TRBJ1-2 TRBV2 ASSEGGARIYGYT
TRBJ2-4 TRBV14 ASSLTSGGASAKNIQY
TRBJ1-2 TRBV14 ASSWDGDYGYT
TRBJ2-5 TRBV4-2 ASSPRLAGGLGETQY
TRBJ2-7 TRBV4-1 ASSQSPGRKVYEQY
TRBJ2-5 TRBV6-6 ASTGQGLRKETQY
TRBJ2-4 TRBV19 ASSMHGEEQY
TRBJ2-1 TRBV11-2 ASSYLDSLSYNEQF
TRBJ2-3 TRBV7-2 ASSRRDFPGDTQY
TRBJ1-2 TRBV7-9 ASRRDSFNYGYT
TRBJ1-1 TRBV5-1 ASSPGQGATTEAF
TRBJ2-3 TRBV7-2 AIGTSGNTDTQY
TRBJ2-3 TRBV7-3 ASKTRSTGTQY